Each of the 25 T cell receptor beta chains below was sequenced from the same sample in a study of control samples from healthy donors and cancer patients. Here immunoSEQ multiplex PCR was the method, and the copy in TCRdb shows in-frame clones only, minus some. Here the sample spans fewer than 95,000 clones, 85% to 90% being singletons. Sequencing was performed on blood. The source of these receptors is a woman between 50 and 59 years old in good health.

This chain connects TRBV5-1 to TRBJ1-2; D unresolved. The CDR3 runs 15 residues. Trimming took off 0 bases at V and 2 bases at J, with 11 bases between the two ends. The germline V gene encodes CDR1 SGHRS and CDR2 YFSETQ. In nucleotides, the CDR3 is TGCGCCAGCAGCTTGGGTACAGACCGAAACTATGGCTACACCTTC. It encodes CASSLGTDRNYGYTF.

Regarding this clone: The sample contains more than one DNA sequence encoding this CDR3. V and J are TRBV18 and TRBJ2-7; no clear D gene. Germline CDR1 KGHSH, CDR2 LQKENI. CDR3 length equals 13 residues. V was pared by 3 bases and J by 0 bases, with 6 bases between. CDR3: CASSPGSSYEQYF. The CDR3 region has the DNA TGTGCCAGCTCACCCGGGTCCTCCTACGAGCAGTACTTC.

This chain joins TRBV13 and TRBJ2-3; 11 nucleotides agree with TRBD2. The CDR3 totals 18 residues. V shed 5 bases and J 2 bases; nucleotides not matched to a gene: 12. Germline V gene sequence: CDR1 PRHDT, CDR2 FYEKMQ (reference sequence). CDR3 in DNA: TGTGCCAGCAGCAATTCGGAGATAGCGGGGGGGAACACAGATACGCAGTATTTT. It yields the protein CASSNSEIAGGNTDTQYF.

The genes are TRBV6-2 or TRBV6-3 and TRBJ1-1; D unresolved. CDR3 length: 11 amino acids. Germline V gene sequence: CDR1 MNHEY, CDR2 SVGEGT. Trimming stripped 4 bases from V and 7 bases from J, with 7 bases between. The CDR3 DNA is TGTGCCAGCAGTTTCCGTCTTGAAGCTTTCTTT. It translates to CASSFRLEAFF.

The V call is TRBV25-1, the J call TRBJ1-1, with D uncertain. Trimming took 8 bases from V and 4 from J, leaving 8 bases between them. Germline lookup yields CDR1 MGHDK and CDR2 SYGVNS. This CDR3 contains 11 residues. The DNA for the CDR3 is TGTGCCAGCCGAAAACTCACTGAAGCTTTCTTT. Amino acids: CASRKLTEAFF.

The genes are TRBV27 and TRBJ1-4; 9 positions match TRBD1. The CDR3 is 17 amino acids. The V and J ends lost 6 bases and 4 bases, in that order; junction bases with no gene match: 12. Germline V gene data show CDR1 as MNHEY and CDR2 as SMNVEV (reference sequence). CDR3 sequence reads: CASSPGTGKKGNEKLFF. CDR3 sequence (DNA): TGTGCCAGCAGCCCCGGGACAGGGAAAAAGGGTAATGAAAAACTGTTTTTT.

The rearrangement links TRBV6-5 to TRBJ1-1; TRBD1 is a possible D gene (5 bases). The V and J ends lost 6 bases and 7 bases respectively, with 15 bases between them. The germline V gene encodes CDR1 MNHEY and CDR2 SVGAGI. This CDR3 is built from 13 residues. The CDR3 region has the DNA TGTGCCAGCAGCCGGGAGGGGCAACGTGAAGCTTTCTTT. It specifies CASSREGQREAFF.

The chain combines TRBV28 with TRBJ1-2; D uncertain. Trimming removed 2 bases from V and 7 bases from J, with 11 bases in between. This CDR3 has 13 amino acids. Germline CDR1 is MDHEN and CDR2 is SYDVKM. As DNA, the CDR3 is TGTGCCAGCAGTTTAGCTGGGGTTCGTGGCTACACCTTC. It specifies CASSLAGVRGYTF.

The chain combines TRBV6-5 with TRBJ2-3; 15 bases line up with TRBD2. V was clipped by 7 bases and J by 5 bases; unmatched bases: 4. Per germline, CDR1 MNHEY and CDR2 SVGAGI. The CDR3 spans 15 residues. CDR3 protein: CASMGLAGGGDTQYF. DNA for the CDR3: TGTGCCAGCATGGGACTAGCGGGGGGTGGAGATACGCAGTATTTT.

This chain joins TRBV19 and TRBJ2-7; no reliable D call. The V and J ends lost 2 bases and 0 bases respectively, with 8 bases between them. CDR3 size: 14 residues. In germline, CDR1 is LNHDA, CDR2 SQIVND (reference sequence). The CDR3 here is CASSISTASYEQYF. In DNA, the CDR3 is TGTGCCAGTAGTATAAGCACGGCCTCCTACGAGCAGTACTTC.

The V call is TRBV6-4, the J call TRBJ1-3; no firm D call. The length of the CDR3 is 16 residues. Germline-derived CDR1 and CDR2 are MRHNA and SNTAGT. V was pared by 6 bases and J by 0 bases, with 15 bases between. The CDR3 loop is CASRAGRSPSGNTIYF. As DNA, the CDR3 is TGTGCCAGCAGGGCGGGCAGATCACCCTCTGGAAACACCATATATTTT.

In this sample, this clone turned up a few times. The chain recombines TRBV21-1 with TRBJ2-1; TRBD2 was called by the table and not checked on the DNA. TRBV21-1 is a pseudogene locus. CDR3 length: 17 residues. In nucleotides, the CDR3 is TGTGCCAGCAGCAAGCCGAGGACACTAGCAGCCTACAATGAGCAGTTCTTC. Its translation: CASSKPRTLAAYNEQFF.

J is TRBJ2-1 and V is TRBV6-5; 10 nucleotides agree with TRBD1. Germline CDR1 and CDR2: MNHEY and SVGAGI. The CDR3 spans 14 residues. V shed 5 bases and J 10 bases; nucleotides not matched to a gene: 8. The DNA of the CDR3 is TGTGCCAGCAGTCCCGACAGGGGGCGACGGGAGCAGTTCTTC. Its protein product is CASSPDRGRREQFF.

This chain joins TRBV28 and TRBJ1-4; D call uncertain. The germline V gene has CDR1 MDHEN and CDR2 SYDVKM. The CDR3 extends over 14 amino acids. Trimming cost V 4 bases and J 3 bases, with 9 bases left between them. The CDR3 loop reads CASSYSGSNEKLFF. The DNA of the CDR3 is TGTGCCAGCAGTTATTCGGGGTCTAATGAAAAACTGTTTTTT. Drawing the rest from reference TRBV28 and TRBJ1-4, the complete variable domain is DVKVTQSSRYLVKRTGEKVFLECVQDMDHENMFWYRQDPGLGLRLIYFSYDVKMKEKGDIPEGYSVSREKKERFSLILESASTNQTSMYLCASSYSGSNEKLFFGSGTQLSVL.

This chain joins TRBV19 and TRBJ2-4; D possibly uses TRBD1 or TRBD2 (6 bases each). Trimming took off 0 bases at V and 1 base at J, with 16 bases between the two ends. The CDR3 loop spans 18 amino acids. CDR1 is LNHDA and CDR2 is SQIVND in the germline V gene (reference sequence). The CDR3 DNA reads as TGTGCCAGTAGTATAGACTGGGGGGCGATGGGGGCCAAAAACATTCAGTACTTC. As protein: CASSIDWGAMGAKNIQYF. Full variable domain (rest looked up from reference TRBV19 and TRBJ2-4): DGGITQSPKYLFRKEGQNVTLSCEQNLNHDAMYWYRQDPGQGLRLIYYSQIVNDFQKGDIAEGYSVSREKKESFPLTVTSAQKNPTAFYLCASSIDWGAMGAKNIQYFGAGTRLSVL.

The chain recombines TRBV21-1 with TRBJ2-7; TRBD2 was called by the table and not checked on the DNA. TRBV21-1 is noted as a pseudogene. This CDR3 spans 12 amino acids. The CDR3 sequence is CASSKSSYEQYF. CDR3 sequence (DNA): TGTGCCAGCAGCAAGAGCTCCTACGAGCAGTACTTC.

The rearrangement links TRBV28 to TRBJ2-7; TRBD2 aligns across 7 bases. Trimming removed 5 bases from V and 0 bases from J; junction bases left unmatched: 10. The CDR3 sequence is 16 residues long. Germline loops: CDR1 MDHEN, CDR2 SYDVKM. The CDR3 DNA is TGTGCCAGCAGTGGGGGAGGGTTAGGGAACTCCTACGAGCAGTACTTC. As protein: CASSGGGLGNSYEQYF.

This sequence joins TRBV18 and TRBJ1-1; D gene ambiguous. CDR1 is KGHSH, CDR2 LQKENI, per germline. V lost 1 base to trimming and J lost 2 bases, with 8 bases between them. This CDR3 is built from 14 residues. In nucleotides, the CDR3 is TGTGCCAGCTCACCACAGGCGACTAACACTGAAGCTTTCTTT. Its protein is CASSPQATNTEAFF.

The chain links TRBV5-6 to TRBJ1-2, with TRBD1 matching 9 bases. CDR3 length: 16 amino acids. V dropped 3 bases and J dropped 4; count of bases not matched to a gene: 10. Germline lookup yields CDR1 SGHDT and CDR2 YYEEEE. The CDR3 region is CASSYLGDRETYGYTF. CDR3 nucleotide sequence: TGTGCCAGCAGCTATCTGGGGGACAGGGAAACCTATGGCTACACCTTC.

The chain has TRBV7-3 and TRBJ2-2; TRBD1 matches 8 bases. Germline V gene lookup returns CDR1 SGHTA and CDR2 FQGTGA. This CDR3 has 15 amino acids. The J segment lost 2 bases and the V segment lost 7 bases, leaving 6 bases of the junction unmatched. CDR3 loop: CASTSTGANTGELFF. The DNA for the CDR3 is TGTGCCAGCACCTCGACAGGGGCTAACACCGGGGAGCTGTTTTTT. Supplemented by reference TRBV7-3 and TRBJ2-2, the full variable domain reads GAGVSQTPSNKVTEKGKYVELRCDPISGHTALYWYRQSLGQGPEFLIYFQGTGAADDSGLPNDRFFAVRPEGSVSTLKIQRTERGDSAVYLCASTSTGANTGELFFGEGSRLTVL.

The chain recombines TRBV28 with TRBJ2-4; 11 bases align to TRBD1. The junction had 6 bases not matched to a gene; V was cut back by 6 bases and J by 5 bases. Germline V CDR1 and CDR2: MDHEN, SYDVKM. This CDR3 region has 15 residues. The CDR3 DNA follows: TGTGCCAGCAGGCGCCGGACAGGGGGCGAAAACATTCAGTACTTC. Protein product: CASRRRTGGENIQYF. Full variable domain (rest looked up from reference TRBV28 and TRBJ2-4): DVKVTQSSRYLVKRTGEKVFLECVQDMDHENMFWYRQDPGLGLRLIYFSYDVKMKEKGDIPEGYSVSREKKERFSLILESASTNQTSMYLCASRRRTGGENIQYFGAGTRLSVL.

The chain couples TRBV7-2 to TRBJ1-5; D unresolved. Germline assignment: CDR1 SGHTA and CDR2 FQGNSA. Trimming shortened V by 5 bases and J by 5 bases, and 10 bases separated the two germline ends. CDR3 length equals 13 residues. In nucleotides, the CDR3 is TGTGCCAGCAGCGACACTTGGTATCAGCCCCAGCATTTT. It specifies CASSDTWYQPQHF.

This clone has a handful of counts. The chain recombines TRBV27 with TRBJ2-3, with a tentative D call TRBD1 (6 bases). Germline V gene sequence: CDR1 MNHEY, CDR2 SMNVEV (reference sequence). This CDR3 is 18 amino acids long. Trimming left V 6 bases short and J 4 bases short, with 26 bases between. The CDR3 bases are TGTGCCAGCAGCCCGGACAGCTTTGTCCCTCAGAGGGCAGATACGCAGTATTTT. It specifies CASSPDSFVPQRADTQYF.

This chain links TRBV6-2 or TRBV6-3 with TRBJ1-5, with 7 positions matching TRBD1. Trimming took 5 bases from V and 0 from J; bases not matched to a gene: 4. Germline CDR1 and CDR2: MNHEY and SVGEGT. This CDR3 has 15 amino acids. The CDR3 here is CASSGTAYSNQPQHF. CDR3 nucleotides: TGTGCCAGCAGTGGGACAGCATATAGCAATCAGCCCCAGCATTTT.

The chain has TRBV6-1 and TRBJ1-2; D is unresolved. V was clipped by 2 bases and J by 4 bases, with 8 bases between them. The CDR3 has 13 residues. Germline loops: CDR1 MNHNS, CDR2 SASEGT. The CDR3 bases are TGTGCCAGCAGTGAATGGGGAACCTATGGCTACACCTTC. Protein sequence: CASSEWGTYGYTF.